This TCR beta chain was profiled in a study of tumor T cells in aggressive B-cell lymphoma. V dropped 0 bases and J dropped 3; count of bases not matched to a gene: 4. CDR3 length: 16 amino acids. The V gene's germline CDR1 is SGHDN and CDR2 FVKESK. Assay: immunoSEQ multiplex PCR; the TCRdb copy retains only in-frame clones and omits some. The repertoire has about 5,300 clones, roughly 87% of them found once; the top ten carry 2.7%. The sample comprised tumor tissue. The chain couples TRBV14 to TRBJ2-5; 10 bases match TRBD2. The sequence came from an adult with diffuse large B cell lymphoma. The CDR3 DNA sequence: TGTGCCAGCAGCCAAGATTTGCTAGCGGGGGAAGAGACCCAGTACTTC. It specifies CASSQDLLAGEETQYF.